This TCR beta chain is from a study of CD8 T cells in Susac syndrome. Deletions cut 1 base from V and 4 bases from J, with 6 bases between. The CDR3 loop spans 12 amino acids. Germline V gives CDR1 DFQATT, CDR2 SNEGSKA (reference sequence). Details on this clonotype: Its antigen remains unidentified.

General observations from the study: The study's TCR sequencing and HLA analysis drew on a certain number of individuals. That number was acknowledged as relatively small.

Random hexamers served to reverse transcribe roughly 0.5 to 1 ug RNA. An immunoSEQ multiplex PCR generated amplified TCR beta CDR3 products spanning 54 Vbeta and 13 Jbeta. TCRdb passed the immunoSEQ multiplex PCR reads through MiXCR, listing each CDR3 protein once. The table lists about 210,000 distinct CDR3 sequences, approximately 94% of them singletons. The chain carries TRBV20-1 and TRBJ2-3, with D possibly TRBD2 on 5 matching bases. The origin of this receptor is a human donor with Susac syndrome. Specimen: CD4+ T cells from PBMCs. The CDR3 sequence is CSARAAADTQYF. The CDR3 DNA reads as TGCAGTGCTAGAGCAGCGGCAGATACGCAGTATTTT.